The 3 T cell receptor beta chains below come from one sample, sequenced in a study of blood T cell repertoires in COVID-19. Sequencing used immunoSEQ multiplex PCR; TCRdb keeps in-frame clones, though not all of them. Among approximately 190,000 clones, more than 75% were seen once, and the ten largest hold around 7.8%. Material for sequencing was peripheral blood. These receptors were collected from a woman aged 60-70 years with COVID-19, enrolled during active disease.

This clone was seen just once. The gene calls are TRBV2 and TRBJ2-7; D unclear. V gave up 5 bases and J gave up 1 base, with 3 bases separating them. Germline CDR1 and CDR2: SNHLY and FYNNEI. The CDR3 is 11 amino acids. CDR3 nucleotide sequence: TGTGCCAGCAGTCAGTCCTACGAGCAGTACTTC. Protein sequence: CASSQSYEQYF.

The chain recombines TRBV2 with TRBJ1-2; D may be TRBD1 (5 bases). V lost 5 bases and J lost 0, with 13 bases in between. This CDR3 is 15 amino acids long. Germline V lookup: CDR1 SNHLY, CDR2 FYNNEI. The CDR3 DNA reads as TGTGCCAGCAGTCCCCGGACAAAGGCTAACTATGGCTACACCTTC. Translating it yields CASSPRTKANYGYTF. Looking up the rest from reference TRBV2 and TRBJ1-2 gives the full variable domain: EPEVTQTPSHQVTQMGQEVILRCVPISNHLYFYWYRQILGQKVEFLVSFYNNEISEKSEIFDDQFSVERPDGSNFTLKIRSTKLEDSAMYFCASSPRTKANYGYTFGSGTRLTVV.

This chain connects TRBV2 to TRBJ1-6, with D maybe TRBD1 (6 bases). Germline-derived CDR1 and CDR2 are SNHLY and FYNNEI. The CDR3 sequence is 14 residues long. V was cut by 8 bases and J by 7 bases, with 15 bases left in between. The CDR3 nucleotides read TGTGCCAGCTTCCTGGGACACCAAAATTCACCCCTCCACTTT. Protein product: CASFLGHQNSPLHF.